The 2 T cell receptor beta chains below were found in one sample sequenced in a study of OX40 agonist ivuxolimab in advanced cancers. Data came from immunoSEQ multiplex PCR; TCRdb stores just in-frame clones and leaves some out. The sample holds tens of thousands of clones; about 82% are singletons and the top ten take approximately 11%. The sample was CD4+ or CD8+ T cells sorted from blood, taken in a trial of the OX40 agonist ivuxolimab. The receptors derive from an adult with an advanced solid tumor such as melanoma, head and neck, liver or kidney cancer.

This chain links TRBV7-3 with TRBJ2-2; tentatively, D is TRBD1 or TRBD2 (6 bases each). Trimming pared 5 bases from V and 1 base from J, leaving 11 bases between. Germline values: CDR1 SGHTA, CDR2 FQGTGA. CDR3 length: 15 residues. CDR3 in amino acids: CASSKGGGNTGELFF. The CDR3 bases are TGTGCCAGCAGCAAAGGAGGGGGGAACACCGGGGAGCTGTTTTTT.

The chain employs TRBV19 and TRBJ2-1; 8 bases fit TRBD1. CDR3 size: 16 residues. Germline CDR1 is LNHDA and CDR2 is SQIVND (reference sequence). V shed 2 bases and J 1 base; nucleotides not matched to a gene: 4. As DNA, the CDR3 is TGTGCCAGTAGTATAACCGGGACAGGATCCTACAATGAGCAGTTCTTC. This codes for CASSITGTGSYNEQFF.